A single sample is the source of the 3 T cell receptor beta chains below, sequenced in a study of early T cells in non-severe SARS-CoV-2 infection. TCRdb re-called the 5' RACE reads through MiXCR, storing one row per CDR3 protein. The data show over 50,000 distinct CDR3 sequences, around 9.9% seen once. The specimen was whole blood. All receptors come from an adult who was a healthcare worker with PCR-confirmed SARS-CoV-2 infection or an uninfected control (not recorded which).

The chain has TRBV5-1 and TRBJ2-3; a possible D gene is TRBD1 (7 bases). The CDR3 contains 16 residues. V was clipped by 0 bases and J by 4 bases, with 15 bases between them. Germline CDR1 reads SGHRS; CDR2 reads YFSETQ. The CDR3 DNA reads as TGCGCCAGCAGCTTGGACCCAGGGGGGCTCGCAGATACGCAGTATTTT. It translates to CASSLDPGGLADTQYF. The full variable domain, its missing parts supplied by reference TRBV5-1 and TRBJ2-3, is KAGVTQTPRYLIKTRGQQVTLSCSPISGHRSVSWYQQTPGQGLQFLFEYFSETQRNKGNFPGRFSGRQFSNSRSEMNVSTLELGDSALYLCASSLDPGGLADTQYFGPGTRLTVL.

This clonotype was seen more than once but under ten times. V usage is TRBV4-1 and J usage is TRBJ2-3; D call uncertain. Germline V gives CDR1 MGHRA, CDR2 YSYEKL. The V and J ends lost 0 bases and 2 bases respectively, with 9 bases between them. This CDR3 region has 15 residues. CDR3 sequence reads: CASSQDDNPTDTQYF. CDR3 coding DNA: TGCGCCAGCAGCCAAGATGACAACCCCACAGATACGCAGTATTTT.

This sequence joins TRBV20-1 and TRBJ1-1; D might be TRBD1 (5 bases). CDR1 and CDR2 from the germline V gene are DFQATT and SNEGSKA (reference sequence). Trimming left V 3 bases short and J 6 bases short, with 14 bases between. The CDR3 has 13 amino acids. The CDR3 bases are TGCAGTGCTAGTCAGGGATTGACGGCTGAAGCTTTCTTT. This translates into CSASQGLTAEAFF.